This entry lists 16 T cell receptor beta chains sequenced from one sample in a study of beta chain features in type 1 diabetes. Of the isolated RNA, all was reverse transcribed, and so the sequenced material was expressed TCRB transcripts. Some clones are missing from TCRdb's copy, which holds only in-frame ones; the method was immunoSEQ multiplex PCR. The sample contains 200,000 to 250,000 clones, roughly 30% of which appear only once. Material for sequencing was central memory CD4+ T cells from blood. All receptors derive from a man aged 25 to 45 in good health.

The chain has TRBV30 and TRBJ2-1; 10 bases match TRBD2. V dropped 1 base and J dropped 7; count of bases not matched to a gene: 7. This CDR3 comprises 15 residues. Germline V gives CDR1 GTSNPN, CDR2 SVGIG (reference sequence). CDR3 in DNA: TGTGCCTGGAGTGAAGGACTAGCGGTTATTAATGAGCAGTTCTTC. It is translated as CAWSEGLAVINEQFF.

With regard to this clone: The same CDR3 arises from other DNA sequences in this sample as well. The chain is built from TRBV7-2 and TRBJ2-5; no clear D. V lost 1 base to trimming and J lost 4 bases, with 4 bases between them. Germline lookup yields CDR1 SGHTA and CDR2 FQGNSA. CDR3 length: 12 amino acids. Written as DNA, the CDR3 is TGTGCCAGCAGCTTAGATCGAGAGACCCAGTACTTC. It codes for CASSLDRETQYF.

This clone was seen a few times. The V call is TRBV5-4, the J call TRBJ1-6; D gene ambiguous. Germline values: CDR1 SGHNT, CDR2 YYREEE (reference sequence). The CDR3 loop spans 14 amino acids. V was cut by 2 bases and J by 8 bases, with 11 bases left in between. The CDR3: CASSFNGIYSPLHF. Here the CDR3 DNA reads TGTGCCAGCAGCTTTAATGGGATCTATTCACCCCTCCACTTT.

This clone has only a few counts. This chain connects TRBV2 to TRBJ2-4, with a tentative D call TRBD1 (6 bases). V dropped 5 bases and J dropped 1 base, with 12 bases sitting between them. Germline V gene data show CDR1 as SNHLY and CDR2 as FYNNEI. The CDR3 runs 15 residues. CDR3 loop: CASSLQGLAKNIQYF. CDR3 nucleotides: TGTGCCAGCAGTCTACAGGGCCTGGCCAAAAACATTCAGTACTTC.

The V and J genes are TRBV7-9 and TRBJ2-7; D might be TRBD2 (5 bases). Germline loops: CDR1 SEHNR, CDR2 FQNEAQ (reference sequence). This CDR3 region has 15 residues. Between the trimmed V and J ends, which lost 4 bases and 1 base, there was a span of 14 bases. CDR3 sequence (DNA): TGTGCCAGCAGCTCCGGACGGGAAAAGTCCTACGAGCAGTACTTC. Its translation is CASSSGREKSYEQYF.

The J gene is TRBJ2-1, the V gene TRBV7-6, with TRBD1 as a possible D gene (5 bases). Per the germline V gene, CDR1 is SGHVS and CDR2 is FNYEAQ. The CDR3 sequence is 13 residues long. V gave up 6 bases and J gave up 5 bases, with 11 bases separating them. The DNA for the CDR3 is TGTGCCAGCAGTACTTTCAGGGACAATGAGCAGTTCTTC. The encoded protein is CASSTFRDNEQFF.

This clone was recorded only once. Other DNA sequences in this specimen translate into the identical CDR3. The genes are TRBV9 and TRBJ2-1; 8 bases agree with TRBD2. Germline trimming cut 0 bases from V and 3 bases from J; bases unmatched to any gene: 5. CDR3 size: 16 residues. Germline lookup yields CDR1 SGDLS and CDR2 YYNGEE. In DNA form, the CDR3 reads TGTGCCAGCAGCGTAGGTCTAGCGGGCCTCTACAATGAGCAGTTCTTC. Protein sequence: CASSVGLAGLYNEQFF.

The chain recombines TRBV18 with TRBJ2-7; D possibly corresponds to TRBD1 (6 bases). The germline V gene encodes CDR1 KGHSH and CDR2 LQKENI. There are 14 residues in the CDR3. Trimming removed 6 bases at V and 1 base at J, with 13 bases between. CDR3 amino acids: CASSWTASSYEQYF. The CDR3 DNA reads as TGTGCCAGCTCCTGGACAGCTAGTTCCTACGAGCAGTACTTC. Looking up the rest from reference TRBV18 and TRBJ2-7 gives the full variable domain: NAGVMQNPRHLVRRRGQEARLRCSPMKGHSHVYWYRQLPEEGLKFMVYLQKENIIDESGMPKERFSAEFPKEGPSILRIQQVVRGDSAAYFCASSWTASSYEQYFGPGTRLTVT.

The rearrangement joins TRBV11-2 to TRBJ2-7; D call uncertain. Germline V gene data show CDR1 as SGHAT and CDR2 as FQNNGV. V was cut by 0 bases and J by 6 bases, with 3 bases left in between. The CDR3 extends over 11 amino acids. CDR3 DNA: TGTGCCAGCAGCTTAGAGTTCGAGCAGTACTTC. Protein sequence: CASSLEFEQYF.

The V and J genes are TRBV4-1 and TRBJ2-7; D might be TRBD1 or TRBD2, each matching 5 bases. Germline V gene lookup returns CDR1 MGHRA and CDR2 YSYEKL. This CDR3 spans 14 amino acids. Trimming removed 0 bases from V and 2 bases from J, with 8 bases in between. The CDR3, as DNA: TGCGCCAGCAGCCAAGATATGGGACCCTACGAGCAGTACTTC. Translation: CASSQDMGPYEQYF.

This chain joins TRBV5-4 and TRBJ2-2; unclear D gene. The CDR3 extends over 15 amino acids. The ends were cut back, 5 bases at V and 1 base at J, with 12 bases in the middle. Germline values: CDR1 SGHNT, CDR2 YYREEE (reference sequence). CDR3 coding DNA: TGTGCCAGCAGTAGCTGGACCGAGAACACCGGGGAGCTGTTTTTT. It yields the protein CASSSWTENTGELFF. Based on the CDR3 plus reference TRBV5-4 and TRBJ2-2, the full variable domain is ETGVTQSPTHLIKTRGQQVTLRCSSQSGHNTVSWYQQALGQGPQFIFQYYREEENGRGNFPPRFSGLQFPNYSSELNVNALELDDSALYLCASSSWTENTGELFFGEGSRLTVL.

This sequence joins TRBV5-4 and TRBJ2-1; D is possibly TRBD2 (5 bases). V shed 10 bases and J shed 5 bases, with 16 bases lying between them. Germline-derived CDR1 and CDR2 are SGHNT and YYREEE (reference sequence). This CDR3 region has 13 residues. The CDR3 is CAESRGTNNEQFF. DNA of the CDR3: TGTGCCGAAAGTCGGGGTACGAACAATGAGCAGTTCTTC.

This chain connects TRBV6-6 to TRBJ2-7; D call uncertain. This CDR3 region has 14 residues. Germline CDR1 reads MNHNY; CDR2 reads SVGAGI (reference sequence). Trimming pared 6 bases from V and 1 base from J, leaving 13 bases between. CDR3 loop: CASRPERESYEQYF. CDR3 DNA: TGTGCCAGCAGGCCCGAAAGGGAATCCTACGAGCAGTACTTC.

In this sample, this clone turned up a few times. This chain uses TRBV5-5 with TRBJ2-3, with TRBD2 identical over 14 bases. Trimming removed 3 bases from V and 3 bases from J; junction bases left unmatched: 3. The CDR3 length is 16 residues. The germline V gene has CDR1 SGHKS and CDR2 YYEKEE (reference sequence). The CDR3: CASSSGLAGVTDTQYF. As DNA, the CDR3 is TGTGCCAGCAGCTCGGGACTAGCGGGAGTAACAGATACGCAGTATTTT.

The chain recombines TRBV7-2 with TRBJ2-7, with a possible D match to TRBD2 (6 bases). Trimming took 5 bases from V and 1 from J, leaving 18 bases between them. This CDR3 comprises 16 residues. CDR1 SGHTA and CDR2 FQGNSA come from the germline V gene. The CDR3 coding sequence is TGTGCCAGCAGCCCTAGTTGGGACTTATCTTCCTACGAGCAGTACTTC. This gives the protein CASSPSWDLSSYEQYF.

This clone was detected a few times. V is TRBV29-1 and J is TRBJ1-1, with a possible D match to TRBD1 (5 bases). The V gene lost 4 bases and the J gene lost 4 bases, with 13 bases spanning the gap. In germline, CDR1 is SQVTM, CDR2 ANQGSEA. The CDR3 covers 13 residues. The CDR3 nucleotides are TGCAGCGTTGTAGGCCTGGGGGGCACTGAAGCTTTCTTT. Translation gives CSVVGLGGTEAFF.